This TCR beta chain was identified during a study of cytomegalovirus exposure and HLA in healthy donors. V lost 0 bases, J lost 5 bases, and 9 bases lay in between. The germline gives CDR1 SGDLS, CDR2 YYNGEE. The CDR3 extends over 15 amino acids. Primers: 60 Vbeta forward and 13 Jbeta reverse. The protocol was immunoSEQ multiplex PCR, while the TCRdb copy is restricted to in-frame clones and leaves out a portion. The sample lists about 70,000 clones; 74% were seen once. The source is a woman aged 60-70 years in good health and CMV-seropositive. V gene TRBV9 combines with J gene TRBJ1-6; D call uncertain. The sample was PBMCs. CDR3 sequence reads: CASSVESRDNSPLHF. The CDR3 nucleotides read TGTGCCAGCAGCGTAGAATCTCGGGATAATTCACCCCTCCACTTT.